Presented here are 5 T cell receptor beta chains from one specimen sequenced in a study of identical twins. TCRdb called the 5' RACE reads again in MiXCR, with one record for every CDR3 protein. In the table there are some 560,000 distinct CDR3 sequences, 9% to 10% of which are singletons. The same specimen was also included in a second study, on yellow fever vaccine responses in identical twins.

Sequencing was performed on PBMCs. The receptors shown here come from a young woman in good health.

This chain links TRBV18 with TRBJ2-7, with D tentatively TRBD2 (5 bases). CDR1 and CDR2 from the germline V gene are KGHSH and LQKENI. Trimming took off 3 bases at V and 11 bases at J, with 26 bases between the two ends. The CDR3 covers 16 residues. This chain's CDR3 is CASSPRLEDVPAAKYF. The CDR3 coding sequence is TGTGCCAGCTCACCCCGATTAGAGGACGTCCCAGCGGCAAAGTACTTC.

This clonotype was seen more than once but under ten times. V gene TRBV7-9 combines with J gene TRBJ2-1; D is unclear. Trimming removed 5 bases from V and 7 bases from J, with 15 bases in between. CDR3 length equals 14 residues. The V gene's germline CDR1 is SEHNR and CDR2 FQNEAQ (reference sequence). CDR3 DNA: TGTGCCAGCAGCGCCCCCACGGACGTTAATGAGCAGTTCTTC. Protein sequence: CASSAPTDVNEQFF.

This clonotype was seen only a few times. This sequence joins TRBV6-1 and TRBJ2-3; D is unresolved. The length of the CDR3 is 14 residues. V was clipped by 5 bases and J by 6 bases, with 15 bases between them. Germline CDR1 reads MNHNS; CDR2 reads SASEGT. The chain's CDR3 is CASSPKTRADTQYF. DNA of the CDR3: TGTGCCAGCAGTCCGAAGACAAGGGCGGATACGCAGTATTTT.

This clonotype was seen more than once but under ten times. CDR3 loop: CASTFSTGTYNEQFF. As DNA, the CDR3 is TGTGCCAGCACCTTTTCGACAGGGACCTACAATGAGCAGTTCTTC. The chain joins TRBV11-2 to TRBJ2-1, with 7 nucleotides matching TRBD1. Trimming cost V 7 bases and J 2 bases; bases outside gene matches: 8. CDR1 is SGHAT and CDR2 is FQNNGV in the germline V gene. This CDR3 is built from 15 residues.

In its sample, this clonotype was seen a few times. V and J are TRBV4-1 and TRBJ2-7; D unclear. V lost 0 bases to trimming and J lost 2 bases, with 11 bases between them. This CDR3 has 15 residues. Germline V gives CDR1 MGHRA, CDR2 YSYEKL. The CDR3 coding sequence is TGCGCCAGCAGCCAAGAAGGTCAGATCGCCTACGAGCAGTACTTC. This sequence encodes CASSQEGQIAYEQYF.